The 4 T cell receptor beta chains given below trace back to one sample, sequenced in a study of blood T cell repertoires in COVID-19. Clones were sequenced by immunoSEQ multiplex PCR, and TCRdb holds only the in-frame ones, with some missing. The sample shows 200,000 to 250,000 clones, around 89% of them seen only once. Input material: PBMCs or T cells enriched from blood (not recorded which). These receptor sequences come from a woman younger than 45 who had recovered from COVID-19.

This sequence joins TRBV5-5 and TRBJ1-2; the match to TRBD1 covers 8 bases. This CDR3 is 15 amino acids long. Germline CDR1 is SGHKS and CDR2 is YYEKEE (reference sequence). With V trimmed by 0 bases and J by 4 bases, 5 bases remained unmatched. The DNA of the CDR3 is TGTGCCAGCAGCTTGGAGACAGGGGCCCCCTATGGCTACACCTTC. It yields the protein CASSLETGAPYGYTF.

The CDR3, as DNA: TGCGCCAGCAGCCGGAGCAGGGACAGCTATGGCTACACCTTC. Translation gives CASSRSRDSYGYTF. The chain is built from TRBV4-3 and TRBJ1-2; 7 nucleotides align to TRBD1. The V gene end was trimmed by 4 bases and the J gene end by 4 bases; junction bases not matched to a gene: 6. This CDR3 is built from 14 residues. The germline CDR1 and CDR2 sequences are LGHNA and YSLEER.

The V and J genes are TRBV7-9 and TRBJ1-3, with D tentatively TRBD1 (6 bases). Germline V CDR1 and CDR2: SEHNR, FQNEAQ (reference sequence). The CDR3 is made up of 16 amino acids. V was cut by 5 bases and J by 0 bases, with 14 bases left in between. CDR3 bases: TGTGCCAGCAGCCCCAGGACAGACGACTCTGGAAACACCATATATTTT. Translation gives CASSPRTDDSGNTIYF.

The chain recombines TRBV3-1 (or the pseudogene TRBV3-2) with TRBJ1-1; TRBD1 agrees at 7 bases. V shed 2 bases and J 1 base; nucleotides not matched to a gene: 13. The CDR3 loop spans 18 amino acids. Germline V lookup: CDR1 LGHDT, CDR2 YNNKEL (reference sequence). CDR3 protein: CASSQLIPLDRRNTEAFF. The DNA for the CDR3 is TGTGCCAGCAGCCAACTAATTCCCCTGGACAGGAGGAACACTGAAGCTTTCTTT.